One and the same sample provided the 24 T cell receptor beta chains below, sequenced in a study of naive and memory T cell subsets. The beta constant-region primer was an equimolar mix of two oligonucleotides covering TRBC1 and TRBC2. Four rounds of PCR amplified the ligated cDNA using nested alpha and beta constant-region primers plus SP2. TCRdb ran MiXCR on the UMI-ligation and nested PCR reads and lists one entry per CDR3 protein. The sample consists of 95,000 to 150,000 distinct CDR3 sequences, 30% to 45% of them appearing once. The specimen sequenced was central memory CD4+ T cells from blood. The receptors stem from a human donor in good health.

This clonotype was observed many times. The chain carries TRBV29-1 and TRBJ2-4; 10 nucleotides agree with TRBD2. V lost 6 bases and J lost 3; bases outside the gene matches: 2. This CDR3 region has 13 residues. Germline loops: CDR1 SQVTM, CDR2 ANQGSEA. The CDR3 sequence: CSVKREGKNIQYF. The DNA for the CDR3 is TGCAGCGTGAAGCGGGAGGGCAAAAACATTCAGTACTTC.

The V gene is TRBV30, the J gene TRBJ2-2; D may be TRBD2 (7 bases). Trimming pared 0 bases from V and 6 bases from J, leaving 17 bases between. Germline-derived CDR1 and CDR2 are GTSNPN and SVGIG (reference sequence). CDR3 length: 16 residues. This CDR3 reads CAWSVFLRGGPGELFF. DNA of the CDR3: TGTGCCTGGAGTGTATTTCTCCGCGGGGGCCCCGGGGAGCTGTTTTTT.

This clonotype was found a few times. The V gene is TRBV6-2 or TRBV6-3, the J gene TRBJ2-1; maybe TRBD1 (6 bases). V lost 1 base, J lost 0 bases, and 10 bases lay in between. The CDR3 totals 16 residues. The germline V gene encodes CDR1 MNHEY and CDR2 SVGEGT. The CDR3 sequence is CASSYYTGLSYNEQFF. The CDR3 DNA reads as TGTGCCAGCAGTTACTACACAGGGCTCTCCTACAATGAGCAGTTCTTC.

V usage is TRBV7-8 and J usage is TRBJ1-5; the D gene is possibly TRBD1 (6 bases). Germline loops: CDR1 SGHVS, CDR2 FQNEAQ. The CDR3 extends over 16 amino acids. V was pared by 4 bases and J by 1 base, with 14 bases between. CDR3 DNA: TGTGCCAGCAGCTCACAGGGCTTAGGCAGCAATCAGCCCCAGCATTTT. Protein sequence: CASSSQGLGSNQPQHF.

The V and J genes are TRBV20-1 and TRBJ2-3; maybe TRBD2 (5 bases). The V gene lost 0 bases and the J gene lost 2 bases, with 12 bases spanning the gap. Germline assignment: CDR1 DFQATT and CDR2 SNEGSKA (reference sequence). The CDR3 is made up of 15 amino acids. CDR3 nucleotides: TGCAGTGCTAGAGATCCGACTACCCCCACAGATACGCAGTATTTT. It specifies CSARDPTTPTDTQYF.

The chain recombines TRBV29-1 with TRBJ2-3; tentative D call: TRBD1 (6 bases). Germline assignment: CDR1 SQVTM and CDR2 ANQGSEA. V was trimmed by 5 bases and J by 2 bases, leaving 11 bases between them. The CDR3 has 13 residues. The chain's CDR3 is CSVQGTITDTQYF. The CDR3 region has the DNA TGCAGCGTTCAGGGGACCATCACAGATACGCAGTATTTT.

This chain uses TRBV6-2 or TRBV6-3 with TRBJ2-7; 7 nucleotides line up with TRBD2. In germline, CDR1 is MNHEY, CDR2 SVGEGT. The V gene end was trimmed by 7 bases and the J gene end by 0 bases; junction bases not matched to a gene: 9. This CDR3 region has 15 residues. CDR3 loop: CASTKERDFSYEQYF. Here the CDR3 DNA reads TGTGCCAGCACCAAAGAGCGGGATTTCTCCTACGAGCAGTACTTC.

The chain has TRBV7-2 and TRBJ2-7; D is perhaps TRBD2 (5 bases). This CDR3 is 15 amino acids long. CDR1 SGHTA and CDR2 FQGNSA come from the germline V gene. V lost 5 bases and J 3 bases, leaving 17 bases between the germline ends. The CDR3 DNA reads TGTGCCAGCAGCCCACGGCCGGGGAGCAGCTACGAGCAGTACTTC. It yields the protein CASSPRPGSSYEQYF.

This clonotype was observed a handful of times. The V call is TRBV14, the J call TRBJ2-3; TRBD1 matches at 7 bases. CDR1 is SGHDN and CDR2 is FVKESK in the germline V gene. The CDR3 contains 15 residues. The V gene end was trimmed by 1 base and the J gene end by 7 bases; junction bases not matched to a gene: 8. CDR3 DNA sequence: TGTGCCAGCAGCCAAGGGACAGGAGCGACCTATACGCAGTATTTT. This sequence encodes CASSQGTGATYTQYF.

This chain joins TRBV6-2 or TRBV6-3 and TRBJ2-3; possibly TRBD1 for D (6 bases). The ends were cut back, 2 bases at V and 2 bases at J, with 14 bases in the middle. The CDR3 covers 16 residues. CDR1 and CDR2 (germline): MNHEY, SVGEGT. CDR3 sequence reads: CASSYNLGQTTDTQYF. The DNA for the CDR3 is TGTGCCAGCAGTTACAACCTCGGACAGACCACAGATACGCAGTATTTT.

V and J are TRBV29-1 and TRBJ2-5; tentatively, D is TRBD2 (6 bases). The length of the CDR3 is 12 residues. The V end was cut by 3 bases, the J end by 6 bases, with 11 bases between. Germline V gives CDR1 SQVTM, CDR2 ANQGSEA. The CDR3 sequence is CSVDGGRQTQYF. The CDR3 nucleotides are TGCAGCGTTGACGGAGGGAGACAGACCCAGTACTTC.

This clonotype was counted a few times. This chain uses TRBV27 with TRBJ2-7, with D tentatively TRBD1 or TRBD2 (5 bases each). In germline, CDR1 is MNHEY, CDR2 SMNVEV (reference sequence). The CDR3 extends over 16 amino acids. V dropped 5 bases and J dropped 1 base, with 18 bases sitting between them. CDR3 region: CASSPYGTVKSYEQYF. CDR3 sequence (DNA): TGTGCCAGCAGTCCCTACGGGACGGTAAAATCCTACGAGCAGTACTTC.

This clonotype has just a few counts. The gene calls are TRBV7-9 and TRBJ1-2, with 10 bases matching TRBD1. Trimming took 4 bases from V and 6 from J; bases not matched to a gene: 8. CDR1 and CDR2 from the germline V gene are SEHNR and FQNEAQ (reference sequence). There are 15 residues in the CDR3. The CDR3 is CASSSAQDRGNGYTF. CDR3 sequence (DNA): TGTGCCAGCAGCTCCGCCCAGGACAGGGGGAATGGCTACACCTTC.

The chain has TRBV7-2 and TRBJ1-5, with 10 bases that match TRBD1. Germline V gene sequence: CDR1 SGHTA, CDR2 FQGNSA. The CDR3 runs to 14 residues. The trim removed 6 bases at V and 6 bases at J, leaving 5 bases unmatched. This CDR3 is CASRPDRGIQPQHF. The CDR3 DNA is TGTGCCAGCAGACCGGACAGGGGGATTCAGCCCCAGCATTTT. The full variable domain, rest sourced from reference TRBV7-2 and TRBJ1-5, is GAGVSQSPSNKVTEKGKDVELRCDPISGHTALYWYRQSLGQGLEFLIYFQGNSAPDKSGLPSDRFSAERTGGSVSTLTIQRTQQEDSAVYLCASRPDRGIQPQHFGDGTRLSIL.

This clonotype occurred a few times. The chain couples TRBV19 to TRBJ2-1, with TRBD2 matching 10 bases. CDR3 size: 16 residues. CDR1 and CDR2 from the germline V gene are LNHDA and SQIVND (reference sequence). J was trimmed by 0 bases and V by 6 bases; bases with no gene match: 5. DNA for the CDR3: TGTGCCAGTAGCGACCCTAGCGGGAGCTCCTACAATGAGCAGTTCTTC. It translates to CASSDPSGSSYNEQFF.

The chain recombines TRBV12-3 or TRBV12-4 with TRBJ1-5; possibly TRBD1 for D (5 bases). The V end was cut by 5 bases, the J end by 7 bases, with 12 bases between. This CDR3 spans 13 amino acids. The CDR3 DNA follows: TGTGCCAGCAGTCCGGAGGGGCGGCAGCCCCAGCATTTT. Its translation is CASSPEGRQPQHF.

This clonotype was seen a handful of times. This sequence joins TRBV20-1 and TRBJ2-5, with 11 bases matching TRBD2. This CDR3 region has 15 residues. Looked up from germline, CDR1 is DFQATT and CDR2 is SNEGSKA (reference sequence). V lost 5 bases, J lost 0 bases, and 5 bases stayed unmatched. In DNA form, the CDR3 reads TGCAGTGCTGAGTCTAGCGGGGGGTACCAAGAGACCCAGTACTTC. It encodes CSAESSGGYQETQYF.

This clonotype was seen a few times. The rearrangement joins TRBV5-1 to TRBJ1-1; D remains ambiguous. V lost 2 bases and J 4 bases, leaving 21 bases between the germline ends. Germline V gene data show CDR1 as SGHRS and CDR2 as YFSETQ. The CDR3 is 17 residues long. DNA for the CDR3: TGCGCCAGCAGCTTTGATCCCCCCAACGGGGTGACCACTGAAGCTTTCTTT. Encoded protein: CASSFDPPNGVTTEAFF.

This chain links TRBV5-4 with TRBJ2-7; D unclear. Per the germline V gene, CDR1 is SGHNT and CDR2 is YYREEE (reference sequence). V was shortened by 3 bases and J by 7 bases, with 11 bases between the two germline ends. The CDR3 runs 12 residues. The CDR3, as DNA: TGTGCCAGCAGCTGGACGAATCAAGAGCAGTACTTC. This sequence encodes CASSWTNQEQYF.

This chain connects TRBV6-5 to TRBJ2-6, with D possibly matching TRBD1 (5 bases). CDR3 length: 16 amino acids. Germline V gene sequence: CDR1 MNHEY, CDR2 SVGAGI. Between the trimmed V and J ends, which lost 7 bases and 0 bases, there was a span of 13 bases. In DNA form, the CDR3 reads TGTGCCAGCACCCCCAGGGCCACCTCTGGGGCCAACGTCCTGACTTTC. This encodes CASTPRATSGANVLTF.

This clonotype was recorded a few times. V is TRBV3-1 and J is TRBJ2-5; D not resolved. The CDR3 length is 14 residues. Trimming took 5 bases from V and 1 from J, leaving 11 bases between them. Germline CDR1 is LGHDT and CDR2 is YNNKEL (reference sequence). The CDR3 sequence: CASSSMTVQETQYF. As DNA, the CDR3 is TGTGCCAGCAGCTCAATGACGGTCCAAGAGACCCAGTACTTC.

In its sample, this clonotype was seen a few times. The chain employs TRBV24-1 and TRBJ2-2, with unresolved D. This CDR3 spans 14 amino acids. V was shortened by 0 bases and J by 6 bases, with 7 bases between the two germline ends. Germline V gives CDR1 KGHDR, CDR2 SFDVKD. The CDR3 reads CATSDLRPAGELFF. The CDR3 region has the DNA TGTGCCACCAGTGATTTGCGGCCCGCCGGGGAGCTGTTTTTT.

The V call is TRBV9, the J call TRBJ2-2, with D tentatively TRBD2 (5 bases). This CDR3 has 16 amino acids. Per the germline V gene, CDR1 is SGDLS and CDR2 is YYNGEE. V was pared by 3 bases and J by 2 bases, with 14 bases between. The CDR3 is CASSERVPQNTGELFF. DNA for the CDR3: TGTGCCAGCAGCGAGAGGGTTCCGCAAAACACCGGGGAGCTGTTTTTT.

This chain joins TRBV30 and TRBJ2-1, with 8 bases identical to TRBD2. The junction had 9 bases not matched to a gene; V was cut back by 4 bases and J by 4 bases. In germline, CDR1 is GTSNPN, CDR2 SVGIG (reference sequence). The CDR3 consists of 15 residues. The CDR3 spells CAWMGAGEGYNEQFF. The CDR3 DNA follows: TGTGCCTGGATGGGAGCGGGAGAAGGGTACAATGAGCAGTTCTTC.